A single sample gave rise to the 11 T cell receptor beta chains below, sequenced in a study of CD8 T cells in Susac syndrome. With random hexamers, reverse transcription was performed on about 0.5 to 1 ug of RNA. TCRdb independently ran MiXCR on the immunoSEQ multiplex PCR reads; one entry per CDR3 protein. This sample has some 140,000 distinct CDR3 sequences, with around nine tenths found just once. The sample consisted of CD8+ T cells from PBMCs. These TCRs come from a human donor with multiple sclerosis.

The chain joins TRBV29-1 to TRBJ1-2, with D perhaps TRBD1 (5 bases). This CDR3 has 13 residues. V lost 3 bases to trimming and J lost 7 bases, with 15 bases between them. Germline V gene lookup returns CDR1 SQVTM and CDR2 ANQGSEA. The CDR3 loop is CSVDAGRRLGYTF. The CDR3 DNA sequence: TGCAGCGTTGACGCAGGGAGACGCCTTGGCTACACCTTC.

J is TRBJ2-1 and V is TRBV19; D not resolved. V lost 3 bases, J lost 4 bases, and 10 bases lay in between. The CDR3 is 14 residues long. CDR1 is LNHDA and CDR2 is SQIVND in the germline V gene (reference sequence). The CDR3 region has the DNA TGTGCCAGTAGTATTCGGCTACAATACAATGAGCAGTTCTTC. This translates into CASSIRLQYNEQFF.

The rearrangement links TRBV4-1 to TRBJ1-1, with D possibly being TRBD1 (5 bases). The V gene's germline CDR1 is MGHRA and CDR2 YSYEKL. This CDR3 spans 15 amino acids. Between the trimmed V and J ends, which lost 0 bases and 5 bases, there was a span of 13 bases. For the CDR3, the DNA is TGCGCCAGCAGCCAAGAGGGGCGGGGAGAAACTGAAGCTTTCTTT. Amino acid sequence: CASSQEGRGETEAFF.

This clonotype has a single count. The rearrangement joins TRBV6-5 to TRBJ1-5; D ambiguous. The length of the CDR3 is 13 residues. Germline loops: CDR1 MNHEY, CDR2 SVGAGI. The V gene lost 5 bases and the J gene lost 6 bases, with 11 bases spanning the gap. CDR3 sequence: CASSIGFRQPQHF. The CDR3 DNA is TGTGCCAGCAGTATCGGATTCCGTCAGCCCCAGCATTTT.

This chain uses TRBV6-5 with TRBJ1-2; maybe TRBD1 (6 bases). Germline assignment: CDR1 MNHEY and CDR2 SVGAGI. The CDR3 has 14 residues. V was trimmed by 10 bases and J by 5 bases, leaving 20 bases between them. This CDR3 is CATSGWDTKYGYTF. The CDR3 DNA sequence: TGTGCCACCTCGGGGTGGGACACCAAGTATGGCTACACCTTC.

The chain couples TRBV7-3 to TRBJ1-2; unclear D gene. Trimming cost V 5 bases and J 1 base, with 17 bases left between them. The CDR3 has 16 amino acids. Germline V lookup: CDR1 SGHTA, CDR2 FQGTGA. CDR3 sequence: CASSPEGGLLNYGYTF. CDR3 nucleotides: TGTGCCAGCAGCCCCGAGGGAGGGCTCCTTAACTATGGCTACACCTTC.

The table lists this clonotype with a count of one. V is TRBV29-1 and J is TRBJ2-2, with 7 bases lining up with TRBD2. The length of the CDR3 is 12 residues. Trimming removed 6 bases from V and 4 bases from J; junction bases left unmatched: 2. Germline CDR1 is SQVTM and CDR2 is ANQGSEA. The CDR3 sequence is CSVTGGTGELFF. In nucleotides, the CDR3 is TGCAGCGTGACGGGAGGCACCGGGGAGCTGTTTTTT.

This clonotype was seen a few times. J is TRBJ1-2 and V is TRBV4-1; D gene ambiguous. Trimming pared 0 bases from V and 3 bases from J, leaving 11 bases between. The CDR3 contains 15 residues. The germline V gene has CDR1 MGHRA and CDR2 YSYEKL. CDR3 DNA sequence: TGCGCCAGCAGCCAAGATAGAGAGACCTACTATGGCTACACCTTC. Residues: CASSQDRETYYGYTF.

The CDR3 loop is CSVEPGSGQPQHF. The CDR3 nucleotides read TGCAGCGTTGAGCCCGGGTCCGGGCAGCCCCAGCATTTT. This chain links TRBV29-1 with TRBJ1-5; no clear D. This CDR3 region has 13 residues. Germline-derived CDR1 and CDR2 are SQVTM and ANQGSEA. Trimming cost V 3 bases and J 7 bases, with 13 bases left between them.

The sample holds one count of this clonotype. The genes are TRBV3-1 and TRBJ1-5; D is undetermined. V dropped 4 bases and J dropped 0 bases, with 7 bases sitting between them. Germline CDR1 is LGHDT and CDR2 is YNNKEL (reference sequence). The CDR3 has 14 amino acids. The CDR3 DNA reads TGTGCCAGCAGCCCAGAGAATAGCAATCAGCCCCAGCATTTT. Protein product: CASSPENSNQPQHF.

The chain combines TRBV14 with TRBJ2-5; either TRBD1 or TRBD2 may fit D (5 bases each). Trimming took off 2 bases at V and 1 base at J, with 8 bases between the two ends. The CDR3 is made up of 14 amino acids. The V gene's germline CDR1 is SGHDN and CDR2 FVKESK. The CDR3 sequence: CASSQQGPQETQYF. CDR3 coding DNA: TGTGCCAGCAGCCAACAGGGACCCCAAGAGACCCAGTACTTC.